Each of the 19 T cell receptor beta chains below was sequenced from the same sample in a study of T cell responses to AZD1222 COVID-19 vaccine. Using immunoSEQ multiplex PCR, the repertoire was profiled, and TCRdb retains in-frame clones only, with some absent. Counted here are more than 140,000 clones, 80% to 90% occurring once; the ten biggest clones make up 2.5% to 3%. The sequenced sample was peripheral blood, obtained on day 0 of AZD1222 vaccination. These receptors all stem from an adult in good health.

The CDR3 nucleotides are TGTGCCAGCAGCTTAGTCCACTACGAGCAGTACTTC. This encodes CASSLVHYEQYF. V is TRBV7-9 and J is TRBJ2-7; D gene ambiguous. Deletions cut 1 base from V and 3 bases from J, with 4 bases between. This CDR3 region has 12 residues. Germline loops: CDR1 SEHNR, CDR2 FQNEAQ (reference sequence).

The V and J genes are TRBV18 and TRBJ2-5; 10 nucleotides agree with TRBD2. The CDR3 covers 15 residues. The germline V gene encodes CDR1 KGHSH and CDR2 LQKENI. V lost 4 bases, J lost 2 bases, and 4 bases stayed unmatched. The CDR3 region is CASSLRAGGQETQYF. The CDR3 nucleotides read TGTGCCAGCTCACTACGAGCGGGGGGGCAAGAGACCCAGTACTTC.

The chain employs TRBV21-1 and TRBJ2-1. TRBV21-1 is labeled a pseudogene. This CDR3 is built from 14 residues. The CDR3 here is CASSKETGQGEQFF. The CDR3 DNA follows: TGTGCCAGCAGCAAAGAAACGGGGCAGGGTGAGCAGTTCTTC.

The chain links TRBV3-1 (or the pseudogene TRBV3-2) to TRBJ1-5, with D possibly matching TRBD1 (5 bases). This CDR3 region has 16 residues. Germline CDR1 is LGHDT and CDR2 is YNNKEL (reference sequence). Deletions cut 0 bases from V and 4 bases from J, with 13 bases between. Written as DNA, the CDR3 is TGTGCCAGCAGCCAAGATAAGGGTTGGGGGAATCAGCCCCAGCATTTT. Encoded protein: CASSQDKGWGNQPQHF.

V and J are TRBV9 and TRBJ1-1; unclear D gene. Germline CDR1 is SGDLS and CDR2 is YYNGEE. Between the trimmed V and J ends, which lost 2 bases and 3 bases, there was a span of 11 bases. The CDR3 spans 14 residues. The CDR3 spells CASSVGGRDTEAFF. CDR3 nucleotide sequence: TGTGCCAGCAGCGTGGGAGGGCGGGACACTGAAGCTTTCTTT. Based on the CDR3 plus reference TRBV9 and TRBJ1-1, the full variable domain is DSGVTQTPKHLITATGQRVTLRCSPRSGDLSVYWYQQSLDQGLQFLIQYYNGEERAKGNILERFSAQQFPDLHSELNLSSLELGDSALYFCASSVGGRDTEAFFGQGTRLTVV.

This clone appeared once. The chain carries TRBV12-5 and TRBJ1-2; a possible D gene is TRBD1 (5 bases). The CDR3 totals 17 residues. CDR1 and CDR2 from the germline V gene are LGHNT and FRNRAP. V shed 0 bases and J shed 1 base, with 15 bases lying between them. CDR3 bases: TGTGCTAGTGGTTTGGTAAAGGGTAGGGGATTTAACTATGGCTACACCTTC. Residues: CASGLVKGRGFNYGYTF.

V and J are TRBV10-1 and TRBJ1-6, with no clear D. The CDR3 sequence is 11 residues long. Germline V CDR1 and CDR2: WNHNN, SYGVQD (reference sequence). Trimming stripped 2 bases from V and 14 bases from J, with 7 bases between. The CDR3 loop is CASSEGSALHF. In DNA form, the CDR3 reads TGCGCCAGCAGTGAGGGCTCGGCCCTCCACTTT.

The table lists this clone with a count of one. At the DNA level, this CDR3 is encoded by other sequences in the same sample as well. This chain links TRBV9 with TRBJ2-2; D is uncertain. This CDR3 is built from 14 residues. Germline V gene sequence: CDR1 SGDLS, CDR2 YYNGEE. Trimming stripped 0 bases from V and 1 base from J, with 4 bases between. The CDR3 sequence is CASSVAGNTGELFF. CDR3 sequence (DNA): TGTGCCAGCAGCGTAGCAGGGAACACCGGGGAGCTGTTTTTT.

V is TRBV6-1 and J is TRBJ1-3; 7 bases match TRBD1. The CDR3 is 17 residues long. Looked up from germline, CDR1 is MNHNS and CDR2 is SASEGT. Trimming cost V 3 bases and J 0 bases; bases outside gene matches: 8. The CDR3 DNA is TGTGCCAGCAGTGAGTCTACAGGGGCCCCCTCTGGAAACACCATATATTTT. Protein product: CASSESTGAPSGNTIYF.

The rearrangement joins TRBV9 to TRBJ2-3, with 7 bases fitting TRBD2. Germline CDR1 SGDLS, CDR2 YYNGEE. The CDR3 is made up of 16 amino acids. After removal of 0 bases from V and 6 bases from J, the junction contained 10 bases not matched to a gene. For the CDR3, the DNA is TGTGCCAGCAGCGTAGAGGGAGGGGCGGGATTTGATACGCAGTATTTT. Translated, it gives CASSVEGGAGFDTQYF.

The sample holds a few counts of this clone. The V and J genes are TRBV7-9 and TRBJ1-1, with D possibly being TRBD1 (5 bases). The CDR3 spans 13 residues. CDR1 SEHNR and CDR2 FQNEAQ come from the germline V gene (reference sequence). Trimming pared 5 bases from V and 7 bases from J, leaving 14 bases between. The CDR3 nucleotides are TGTGCCAGCAGCCTTTCGGGACTCTTTGAAGCTTTCTTT. The encoded protein is CASSLSGLFEAFF.

The chain recombines TRBV6-5 with TRBJ1-1; D not certain. The CDR3 has 13 amino acids. CDR1 and CDR2 (germline): MNHEY, SVGAGI. V lost 0 bases to trimming and J lost 3 bases, with 5 bases between them. In DNA, the CDR3 is TGTGCCAGCAGTTACTCGAGGGACACTGAAGCTTTCTTT. This gives the protein CASSYSRDTEAFF.

The chain uses TRBV11-2 and TRBJ2-1; 9 nucleotides line up with TRBD2. The V gene end was trimmed by 3 bases and the J gene end by 7 bases; junction bases not matched to a gene: 13. Germline values: CDR1 SGHAT, CDR2 FQNNGV. The CDR3 sequence is 17 residues long. The CDR3 protein is CASSFIRTSVIGNEQFF. The DNA of the CDR3 is TGTGCCAGCAGCTTTATCCGGACTAGCGTTATCGGAAATGAGCAGTTCTTC.

This clone was found once. The chain joins TRBV12-3 or TRBV12-4 to TRBJ2-7; 8 bases map to TRBD1. Trimming took 6 bases from V and 5 from J; bases not matched to a gene: 6. The CDR3 loop spans 13 amino acids. The CDR3 loop is CASRLTGVNEQYF. CDR3 DNA sequence: TGTGCCAGCAGATTGACAGGGGTGAACGAGCAGTACTTC.

The V call is TRBV28, the J call TRBJ1-1; D might be TRBD1 (5 bases). This CDR3 is 15 amino acids long. Trimming took 6 bases from V and 4 from J, leaving 18 bases between them. Germline loops: CDR1 MDHEN, CDR2 SYDVKM. CDR3 sequence reads: CASSRTGRWATEAFF. For the CDR3, the DNA is TGTGCCAGCAGCCGTACGGGGCGATGGGCCACTGAAGCTTTCTTT.

J is TRBJ2-1 and V is TRBV13; 7 bases agree with TRBD1. After removal of 5 bases from V and 0 bases from J, the junction contained 7 bases not matched to a gene. Germline-derived CDR1 and CDR2 are PRHDT and FYEKMQ (reference sequence). The CDR3 runs 16 residues. CDR3 nucleotide sequence: TGTGCCAGCAGCGGGAACAGGGGCAGCTCCTACAATGAGCAGTTCTTC. Its translation is CASSGNRGSSYNEQFF.

This clone was detected once. The V gene is TRBV7-6, the J gene TRBJ1-1, with unresolved D. Germline values: CDR1 SGHVS, CDR2 FNYEAQ. The V gene lost 5 bases and the J gene lost 1 base, with 8 bases spanning the gap. This CDR3 is 13 amino acids long. CDR3 nucleotide sequence: TGTGCCAGCAGCCTACACGAGAACACTGAAGCTTTCTTT. Residues: CASSLHENTEAFF.

The chain combines TRBV25-1 with TRBJ1-3; the D is unclear. CDR3 length equals 15 residues. Trimming took off 5 bases at V and 0 bases at J, with 11 bases between the two ends. Looked up from germline, CDR1 is MGHDK and CDR2 is SYGVNS. CDR3 region: CASSYKVGSGNTIYF. The CDR3 nucleotides read TGTGCCAGCAGTTATAAGGTTGGCTCTGGAAACACCATATATTTT.

The chain employs TRBV2 and TRBJ1-1; 10 nucleotides line up with TRBD1. Germline V gene sequence: CDR1 SNHLY, CDR2 FYNNEI. This CDR3 region has 17 residues. Losses at the gene ends were 4 bases for V and 0 bases for J; bases not matched to a gene: 8. The CDR3 DNA sequence: TGTGCCAGCAGTGGACCGGGACAGGGGTCCCTGAACACTGAAGCTTTCTTT. It codes for CASSGPGQGSLNTEAFF.